A single sample gave rise to the 25 T cell receptor beta chains below, sequenced in a study of Graves' ophthalmopathy and Graves' hyperthyroidism. The study amplified TCR beta CDR3 regions using RNA transcripts. The library came from an HTBI-primed first-round RT-PCR and a second-round multiplex PCR. TCRdb called the multiplex PCR reads again in MiXCR, with one record for every CDR3 protein. The repertoire holds about 740,000 distinct CDR3 sequences, with roughly 41% as singletons. The specimen was peripheral blood. The source of these receptors is an adult man with Graves' ophthalmopathy.

This clonotype was observed many times. The V call is TRBV29-1, the J call TRBJ1-1; D gene ambiguous. Germline CDR1 reads SQVTM; CDR2 reads ANQGSEA. This CDR3 comprises 14 residues. V was shortened by 5 bases and J by 5 bases, with 18 bases between the two germline ends. The CDR3 reads CSVRPGNSGTEAFF. In nucleotides, the CDR3 is TGCAGCGTTCGACCGGGAAACTCGGGTACTGAAGCTTTCTTT.

The chain links TRBV20-1 to TRBJ2-7, with 12 bases aligning to TRBD2. CDR1 is DFQATT, CDR2 SNEGSKA, per germline (reference sequence). The CDR3 covers 14 residues. With V trimmed by 3 bases and J by 6 bases, 6 bases remained unmatched. CDR3 protein: CSARTSGSISEQYF. The CDR3 nucleotides read TGCAGTGCTAGGACTAGCGGGAGTATCTCCGAGCAGTACTTC.

This clonotype was observed a few times. The rearrangement joins TRBV2 to TRBJ2-5; D is ambiguous. The CDR3 is 16 amino acids. The germline V and J ends were trimmed by 5 bases and 0 bases, with 16 bases remaining between them. The germline V gene has CDR1 SNHLY and CDR2 FYNNEI. CDR3 DNA sequence: TGTGCCAGCAGTCGACGAGTCGGACGGAACCAAGAGACCCAGTACTTC. This sequence encodes CASSRRVGRNQETQYF.

The chain combines TRBV5-1 with TRBJ2-7; 7 bases agree with TRBD2. This CDR3 contains 14 residues. The germline V gene encodes CDR1 SGHRS and CDR2 YFSETQ. The ends lost 2 bases at V and 0 bases at J; junction bases unmatched: 2. CDR3 protein: CASSFTSDSYEQYF. The CDR3, as DNA: TGCGCCAGCAGCTTTACTAGCGACTCCTACGAGCAGTACTTC.

The gene calls are TRBV25-1 and TRBJ1-5, with D hard to call. V was cut by 5 bases and J by 9 bases, with 17 bases left in between. Germline V CDR1 and CDR2: MGHDK, SYGVNS. The CDR3 is made up of 14 amino acids. CDR3 protein: CASSQLSQFGPQHF. The CDR3 DNA reads as TGTGCCAGCAGTCAGTTGTCTCAATTTGGGCCCCAGCATTTT.

This clonotype was detected many times. The V gene is TRBV2, the J gene TRBJ1-5, with D possibly TRBD1 on 5 matching bases. V was clipped by 5 bases and J by 7 bases, with 15 bases between them. Germline-derived CDR1 and CDR2 are SNHLY and FYNNEI. This CDR3 spans 14 amino acids. CDR3 bases: TGTGCCAGCAGTCCAGAGACAGTAGCACAGCCCCAGCATTTT. This encodes CASSPETVAQPQHF.

This clonotype was seen at least ten times. The V and J genes are TRBV7-8 and TRBJ1-1, with no clear D. The ends were cut back, 3 bases at V and 2 bases at J, with 13 bases in the middle. Germline V gene sequence: CDR1 SGHVS, CDR2 FQNEAQ. The length of the CDR3 is 15 residues. The DNA of the CDR3 is TGTGCCAGCAGCTTCAGCTCAAATCTCAACACTGAAGCTTTCTTT. Residues: CASSFSSNLNTEAFF.

This chain links TRBV12-3 or TRBV12-4 with TRBJ2-7; 7 positions agree with TRBD1. V lost 3 bases, J lost 0 bases, and 8 bases stayed unmatched. This CDR3 has 16 amino acids. CDR3 coding DNA: TGTGCCAGCAGTTTCGGCCGGGACAGACGCTCCTACGAGCAGTACTTC. Translated: CASSFGRDRRSYEQYF.

The gene calls are TRBV5-6 and TRBJ2-7; TRBD1 might be the D (6 bases). Trimming shortened V by 4 bases and J by 4 bases, and 12 bases separated the two germline ends. CDR3 length: 13 residues. Germline loops: CDR1 SGHDT, CDR2 YYEEEE. The CDR3 sequence is CASSPGDGYEQYF. The CDR3 nucleotides are TGTGCCAGCAGCCCAGGGGACGGATACGAGCAGTACTTC.

This clonotype was seen many times. The chain links TRBV4-3 to TRBJ2-7; D gene ambiguous. With 10 bases removed from V and 0 bases from J, the gap between germline ends came to 13 bases. CDR1 is LGHNA, CDR2 YSLEER, per germline. The CDR3 is 13 amino acids. CDR3 DNA sequence: TGCGCCACCCCAGTCGGCAGCTCCTACGAGCAGTACTTC. The encoded protein is CATPVGSSYEQYF.

Notes on this clonotype: Compared with germline, one end of the junction differs, possibly owing to a read error. This chain joins TRBV5-1 and TRBJ2-7, with TRBD1 matching 9 bases. The CDR3 runs to 15 residues. CDR1 is SGHRS, CDR2 YFSETQ, per germline. The CDR3 DNA follows: TGCGCCAGCAGCTTGCTTGGGACAGGGTCCTCCGAGCAGTACTTC. Protein product: CASSLLGTGSSEQYF.

In its sample, this clonotype was seen a few times. V gene TRBV7-3 combines with J gene TRBJ1-1; perhaps TRBD1 as D (6 bases). V gave up 1 base and J gave up 5 bases, with 8 bases separating them. This CDR3 has 13 amino acids. From germline, CDR1 is SGHTA and CDR2 FQGTGA. The CDR3 DNA reads as TGTGCCAGCAGCTTAAAGGGGGTGACTGAAGCTTTCTTT. Translating it yields CASSLKGVTEAFF.

CDR3 DNA: TGTGCCAGCAGCTTAGCACACAGTAGCTCTGGAAACACCATATATTTT. Translated, it gives CASSLAHSSSGNTIYF. The chain couples TRBV7-8 to TRBJ1-3; no reliable D call. CDR1 and CDR2 (germline): SGHVS, FQNEAQ. CDR3 length: 16 amino acids. Trimming pared 0 bases from V and 0 bases from J, leaving 9 bases between. Looking up the rest from reference TRBV7-8 and TRBJ1-3 gives the full variable domain: GAGVSQSPRYKVAKRGQDVALRCDPISGHVSLFWYQQALGQGPEFLTYFQNEAQLDKSGLPSDRFFAERPEGSVSTLKIQRTQQEDSAVYLCASSLAHSSSGNTIYFGEGSWLTVV.

On this clonotype itself: A read error is possible here, since a much larger clone lies one base away. The chain links TRBV2 to TRBJ2-7, with D uncertain. CDR1 SNHLY and CDR2 FYNNEI come from the germline V gene. CDR3 length: 12 residues. Trimming stripped 6 bases from V and 6 bases from J, with 12 bases between. The CDR3 spells CASSAEPCEQYF. CDR3 bases: TGTGCCAGCAGCGCGGAGCCCTGCGAGCAGTACTTC.

In its sample, this clonotype was seen a few times. Written as DNA, the CDR3 is TGTGCCAGCAAAGGGGACAGCAATCAGCCCCAGCATTTT. Its protein product is CASKGDSNQPQHF. This chain uses TRBV2 with TRBJ1-5; possibly TRBD1 for D (5 bases). The CDR3 covers 13 residues. Looked up from germline, CDR1 is SNHLY and CDR2 is FYNNEI. Trimming took 7 bases from V and 1 from J, leaving 8 bases between them. The entire variable domain, with the rest obtained from reference TRBV2 and TRBJ1-5, is as follows: EPEVTQTPSHQVTQMGQEVILRCVPISNHLYFYWYRQILGQKVEFLVSFYNNEISEKSEIFDDQFSVERPDGSNFTLKIRSTKLEDSAMYFCASKGDSNQPQHFGDGTRLSIL.

This chain joins TRBV20-1 and TRBJ1-2; TRBD1 is a possible D gene (6 bases). Per germline, CDR1 DFQATT and CDR2 SNEGSKA (reference sequence). V was clipped by 3 bases and J by 5 bases, with 19 bases between them. The CDR3 covers 15 residues. The CDR3 DNA sequence: TGCAGTGCTAGTGACTTAATGGGCAGGGGATATGGCTACACCTTC. It codes for CSASDLMGRGYGYTF.

This clonotype was recorded once. The chain combines TRBV19 with TRBJ2-5, with 8 bases aligning to TRBD2. With V trimmed by 8 bases and J by 5 bases, 7 bases remained unmatched. CDR1 is LNHDA and CDR2 is SQIVND in the germline V gene (reference sequence). The length of the CDR3 is 13 residues. The CDR3 sequence is CASEAGVVETQYF. The DNA of the CDR3 is TGTGCCAGTGAAGCGGGGGTAGTGGAGACCCAGTACTTC.

V is TRBV11-1 and J is TRBJ2-7; possible D gene TRBD2, 6 bases. This CDR3 has 15 residues. CDR1 and CDR2 from the germline V gene are SGHAT and FQDESV (reference sequence). Trimming pared 4 bases from V and 0 bases from J, leaving 13 bases between. CDR3 DNA: TGTGCCAGCAGCTCCCAGTGGACTAACTCCTACGAGCAGTACTTC. This gives the protein CASSSQWTNSYEQYF.

The CDR3 DNA sequence: TGTGCCAGCATAAGCGGCAGCTATGGCTACACCTTC. Encoded protein: CASISGSYGYTF. This sequence joins TRBV6-5 and TRBJ1-2; D gene uncertain. Trimming left V 7 bases short and J 4 bases short, with 10 bases between. Germline V CDR1 and CDR2: MNHEY, SVGAGI. This CDR3 is 12 amino acids long.

The sample holds many counts of this clonotype. The J gene is TRBJ2-7, the V gene TRBV19; D may be TRBD2 (6 bases). CDR3 length: 14 residues. Germline V CDR1 and CDR2: LNHDA, SQIVND (reference sequence). Trimming cost V 5 bases and J 4 bases, with 15 bases left between them. DNA for the CDR3: TGTGCCAGTAGTGCGGGACCTACGGGGTACGAGCAGTACTTC. Translated: CASSAGPTGYEQYF. The variable domain in full, completed from reference TRBV19 and TRBJ2-7, reads DGGITQSPKYLFRKEGQNVTLSCEQNLNHDAMYWYRQDPGQGLRLIYYSQIVNDFQKGDIAEGYSVSREKKESFPLTVTSAQKNPTAFYLCASSAGPTGYEQYFGPGTRLTVT.

This clonotype was counted many times. The chain has TRBV7-9 and TRBJ1-5, with a tentative D call TRBD1 (5 bases). From germline, CDR1 is SEHNR and CDR2 FQNEAQ (reference sequence). Trimming pared 2 bases from V and 8 bases from J, leaving 10 bases between. This CDR3 is built from 13 residues. CDR3 region: CASSLNTGEPQHF. The CDR3 DNA reads TGTGCCAGCAGCTTAAACACGGGGGAGCCCCAGCATTTT.

Note on this clonotype: A clone one base away is much larger, so this may be a read error. V and J are TRBV7-9 and TRBJ2-6; possible D gene TRBD1, 5 bases. Germline values: CDR1 SEHNR, CDR2 FQNEAQ (reference sequence). This CDR3 comprises 15 residues. The CDR3 loop is CASSLVLSGADVLTF. CDR3 DNA sequence: TGTGCCAGCAGCTTAGTGCTCTCTGGGGCCGACGTCCTGACTTTC.

A word on this clonotype: Germline is not matched at one junction end, which may reflect a read error. The chain couples TRBV15 to TRBJ1-6; tentative D call: TRBD1 (6 bases). CDR1 and CDR2 from the germline V gene are LNHNV and YYDKDF (reference sequence). The CDR3 covers 18 residues. The CDR3 protein is CAASSQDHGRGDRSPLHF. The CDR3 bases are TGTGCCGCCAGCAGCCAAGATCATGGCAGGGGTGATCGATCACCCCTCCACTTT.

Worth noting for this clonotype: One end of the junction is discordant with germline, which a read error may explain. The chain uses TRBV7-3 and TRBJ2-5, with TRBD2 identical over 10 bases. Germline V gives CDR1 SGHTA, CDR2 FQGTGA. This CDR3 contains 17 residues. The DNA for the CDR3 is TGCGCCAGCAGCCAGCTGGGGGCTAGCGGGAGTGAAGAGACCCAGTACTTC. Translating gives CASSQLGASGSEETQYF. The complete variable domain, with remaining parts taken from reference TRBV7-3 and TRBJ2-5, reads GAGVSQTPSNKVTEKGKYVELRCDPISGHTALYWYRQSLGQGPEFLIYFQGTGAADDSGLPNDRFFAVRPEGSVSTLKIQRTERGDSAVYLCASSQLGASGSEETQYFGPGTRLLVL.

J is TRBJ1-2 and V is TRBV2; TRBD1 is a possible D gene (5 bases). Germline CDR1 and CDR2: SNHLY and FYNNEI. The V end lost 3 bases, the J end lost 0 bases, and 11 bases lay between the germline ends. The length of the CDR3 is 15 residues. This CDR3 is CASSDRGATNYGYTF. The DNA for the CDR3 is TGTGCCAGCAGTGACCGAGGGGCCACTAACTATGGCTACACCTTC.